These T cell receptor beta chains were read from a single sample in a study of blood T cells in healthy people across ages. MiXCR, applied by TCRdb to the 5' RACE reads, yields one record per CDR3 protein. The table includes some 850,000 distinct CDR3 sequences, 20% to 30% detected once. The same data also contributed to another study, on T cells of mothers and their children.

Material: blood. The receptors derive from a boy between 5 and 17 years old in good health. Each CDR3 is given with its conserved first and last residue. D genes are given only for firm matches. Expanded clones get a size class; other rows say once, few or many, or leave the size out.

clone_size	j_call	d_call	v_call	cdr3_nt	cdr3_aa
.	TRBJ2-7	.	TRBV7-6	TGTGCCAGCAGCATAAGCGAGACAGGCTACGAGCAGTACTTC	CASSISETGYEQYF
.	TRBJ2-2	.	TRBV5-1	TGCGCCAGCAGCCTACAGGTCGCAAGGGACACCGGGGAGCTGTTTTTT	CASSLQVARDTGELFF
few	TRBJ2-3	.	TRBV15	TGTGCCACCGGCACTCTGGGGCCCGGCACAGATACGCAGTATTTT	CATGTLGPGTDTQYF
.	TRBJ2-1	TRBD1	TRBV13	TGTGCCAGCAGCCGGGGACAGGGGAATGAGCAGTTCTTC	CASSRGQGNEQFF
.	TRBJ1-6	TRBD1	TRBV6-4	TGTGCCAGCAGTGGGACAGGGAGAAATTCACCCCTCCACTTT	CASSGTGRNSPLHF
.	TRBJ2-7	.	TRBV29-1	TGCAGCGTTGAAGGGGTCCGAGGGGTCGGGTCCTACGAGCAGTACTTC	CSVEGVRGVGSYEQYF
.	TRBJ2-4	TRBD1	TRBV5-1	TGCGCCAGCAGCAAGGACAGGGTGGCCAAAAACATTCAGTACTTC	CASSKDRVAKNIQYF
.	TRBJ1-1	TRBD1	TRBV15	TGTGCCACCAGCTTACTAACAGGGGGCCACACTGAAGCTTTCTTT	CATSLLTGGHTEAFF
.	TRBJ1-1	.	TRBV5-1	TGCGCCAGCAGCCGTGACAGTCCCATGAACACTGAAGCTTTCTTT	CASSRDSPMNTEAFF
few	TRBJ1-4	.	TRBV6-5	TGTGCCAGCTCGAGAGGGGGAAAGAGTGGTAAACTGTTTTTT	CASSRGGKSGKLFF
.	TRBJ1-5	TRBD1	TRBV12-3/TRBV12-4	TGTGCCAGCACGCCCAGACAGGGCCGGGATCAGCCCCAGCATTTT	CASTPRQGRDQPQHF
few	TRBJ2-5	.	TRBV6-5	TGTGCCAGCAGTTACTCGGAGGGGCGGGAGACCCAGTACTTC	CASSYSEGRETQYF
.	TRBJ2-5	TRBD1	TRBV24-1	TGTGCCGTGGAAAGGGACAGGGAAAACCAAGAGACCCAGTACTTC	CAVERDRENQETQYF
.	TRBJ2-1	TRBD1	TRBV12-3/TRBV12-4	TGTGCCAGCAGTTTACCGGGACAGGGGTTCAATGAGCAGTTCTTC	CASSLPGQGFNEQFF
.	TRBJ2-1	TRBD2	TRBV5-5	TGTGCCAGCAGCGCCGTAGCGGGAAATGAGCAGTTCTTC	CASSAVAGNEQFF
few	TRBJ2-3	.	TRBV20-1	TGCAGTGCCGATTGGGGAGTAGGAGATACGCAGTATTTT	CSADWGVGDTQYF
.	TRBJ1-1	.	TRBV29-1	TGCAGCGTTTTGCTCTGGGATTTAGCTTTCTTT	CSVLLWDLAFF
few	TRBJ2-1	.	TRBV4-1	TGCGCCAGCAGCCTCCGGGACGGAACATACAATGAGCAGTTCTTC	CASSLRDGTYNEQFF
.	TRBJ2-5	.	TRBV10-3	TGTGCCATCAGGACAGACCAAGAGACCCAGTACTTC	CAIRTDQETQYF
few	TRBJ2-1	TRBD2	TRBV12-3/TRBV12-4	TGTGCCAGCAGCCTCGCCCCAGCGGGGGGCCAGGGTGAGCAGTTCTTC	CASSLAPAGGQGEQFF
few	TRBJ2-7	TRBD1	TRBV12-3/TRBV12-4	TGTGCCAGCAGTTTCGTCATCCAGGGGGACGGCGAGCAGTACTTC	CASSFVIQGDGEQYF
few	TRBJ1-2	TRBD1	TRBV12-5	TGTGCTAGTGGTTTTTGGGTACAGGCCAGGGGGCTCGATGGCTACACCTTC	CASGFWVQARGLDGYTF
few	TRBJ2-7	.	TRBV12-3/TRBV12-4	TGTGCCAGCAGTTGGGCAGGGACCTACGAGCAGTACTTC	CASSWAGTYEQYF
once	TRBJ1-4	.	TRBV12-5	TGTGCTAGTGGGGAAGGGGGAACAATAGGGGAAAAACTGTTTTTT	CASGEGGTIGEKLFF
few	TRBJ2-5	TRBD1	TRBV5-1	TGCGCCAGCAGCTTGTCCGACAGGGCAGGGGAGACCCAGTACTTC	CASSLSDRAGETQYF
.	TRBJ2-7	.	TRBV6-2/TRBV6-3	TGTGCCAGCGCGGACGGATCTGGCGAGCAGTACTTC	CASADGSGEQYF
.	TRBJ2-2	TRBD2	TRBV20-1	TGCAGTGCTCCTAGCGGGGGGAACACCGGGGAGCTGTTTTTT	CSAPSGGNTGELFF
.	TRBJ2-7	.	TRBV6-1	TGTGCCAGCAGTGAAAAACTCCCCATCCGAGCGTACGAGCAGTACTTC	CASSEKLPIRAYEQYF
.	TRBJ1-1	TRBD1	TRBV20-1	TGCAGTGTTCCGGGACAGGGGATGAACATTGAAGCTTTCTTT	CSVPGQGMNIEAFF
few	TRBJ2-7	.	TRBV20-1	TGCAGTGCTAGGGACAGTCCCTCCTACGAGCAGTACTTC	CSARDSPSYEQYF
.	TRBJ1-1	.	TRBV5-1	TGCGCCAGCAGACCGAACTACGGGGTCACTGAAGCTTTCTTT	CASRPNYGVTEAFF
.	TRBJ1-6	.	TRBV28	TGTGCCAGCAGTCAAACGAGACGTCTAAGCAATTCACCCCTCCACTTT	CASSQTRRLSNSPLHF
few	TRBJ1-4	TRBD1	TRBV20-1	TGCAGAGCTAGAGATTGGGGGACAGGGGTGGAAAAACTGTTTTTT	CRARDWGTGVEKLFF
.	TRBJ2-1	.	TRBV7-2	TGTGCCAGCAGCTTAGGTTTAGGGGCGGCCTACAATGAGCAGTTCTTC	CASSLGLGAAYNEQFF
.	TRBJ2-1	TRBD2	TRBV11-1	TGTGCCAGCAGCTTAAGCCAGGCTAGCGGCTACAATGAGCAGTTCTTC	CASSLSQASGYNEQFF
few	TRBJ2-5	.	TRBV29-1	TGCAGCGTTGAAGCCTGGGCTAAAGAGACCCAGTACTTC	CSVEAWAKETQYF
.	TRBJ2-1	TRBD1	TRBV28	TGTGCCAGCAGTACCCGGACAGGGGAACAGGATGAGCAGTTCTTC	CASSTRTGEQDEQFF
.	TRBJ1-5	TRBD1	TRBV28	TGTGCCAGCAGTTTCGACAGGGGGTCCGCCGAAGTGCCCCAGCATTTT	CASSFDRGSAEVPQHF
many	TRBJ1-6	.	TRBV15	TGTGCCACCAGCAGAGCAGGGAGGTCACCCCTCCACTTT	CATSRAGRSPLHF
.	TRBJ2-1	.	TRBV29-1	TGCAGCGTTTCGGGAAGGTTGAATGAGCAGTTCTTC	CSVSGRLNEQFF
many	TRBJ2-7	.	TRBV7-9	TGTGCCAGCAGCTTAGGAGGGGGGGAGCAGTACTTC	CASSLGGGEQYF
.	TRBJ2-3	.	TRBV5-1	TGCGCCAGCAGCTTGACAGGGTACACAGATACGCAGTATTTT	CASSLTGYTDTQYF
.	TRBJ2-1	TRBD1	TRBV29-1	TGCAGCGTTGAAGATCCCCGGACAGGGGATTATGGTGAGCAGTTCTTC	CSVEDPRTGDYGEQFF
.	TRBJ2-1	.	TRBV9	TGTGCCAGCAGCGTAGCCCCGGTGCCCTTCCTTTACAATGAGCAGTTCTTC	CASSVAPVPFLYNEQFF
few	TRBJ2-5	.	TRBV11-2	TGTGCCAGCAGCCCACGCCGAGGGGGGCCCCTCCAAGAGACCCAGTACTTC	CASSPRRGGPLQETQYF
once	TRBJ2-4	.	TRBV12-3/TRBV12-4	TGTGCTAGCAGTTTAGCCCAGGACCGTAAAAACATTCAGTACTTC	CASSLAQDRKNIQYF
.	TRBJ2-1	TRBD2	TRBV6-5	TGTGCCACCGAAAACGGGGGGGCTAATGAGCAGTTCTTC	CATENGGANEQFF
.	TRBJ2-7	.	TRBV5-1	TGCGCCAGCGTAATTAGCGGCTACTCTAACGAGCAGTACTTC	CASVISGYSNEQYF
.	TRBJ2-1	TRBD2	TRBV9	TGTGCCAGCAGCCCGCGGGGGGTTAACAATGAGCAGTTCTTC	CASSPRGVNNEQFF
few	TRBJ2-1	TRBD1	TRBV28	TGTGCCAGCAGTCCACAGGGGATCGAGCAGTTCTTC	CASSPQGIEQFF
.	TRBJ1-1	TRBD1	TRBV3-1	TGTGCCAGCAGCCCGGACAGGGTCCGCACTGAAGCTTTCTTT	CASSPDRVRTEAFF
.	TRBJ1-2	TRBD1	TRBV12-3/TRBV12-4	TGTGCCAGCAGCAAGGGGGCATTTGGCTACACCTTC	CASSKGAFGYTF
.	TRBJ2-7	.	TRBV6-1	TGTGCCAGCAGTGAATTGCCAGGGAGGCACGAGCAGTACTTC	CASSELPGRHEQYF
few	TRBJ1-6	TRBD1	TRBV27	TGTGCCAGTCAGACAGGGGGTCGCTCACCCCTCCACTTT	CASQTGGRSPLHF
few	TRBJ2-7	.	TRBV20-1	TGCAGTGCTAGAGACAGGACAGCGGAGTCCGAGCAGTACTTC	CSARDRTAESEQYF